The TCR beta chain described here comes from a study of TIL therapy for anti-PD-1-resistant metastatic lung cancer. Stated time point: pre-treatment sample, taken before nivolumab and TIL therapy. Germline V CDR1 and CDR2: MNHEY, SMNVEV (reference sequence). The V end lost 3 bases, the J end lost 5 bases, and 13 bases lay between the germline ends. The CDR3 has 14 residues. The libraries were made with immunoSEQ v3. Clones were sequenced by immunoSEQ multiplex PCR, and TCRdb holds only the in-frame ones, with some missing. The data contain about 16,000 clones, around 70% of them singletons. Sequencing was performed on blood, taken at baseline. The gene calls are TRBV27 and TRBJ2-5, with a tentative D call TRBD1 (5 bases). The source is a person between 30 and 80 years old with non-small cell lung cancer. CDR3: CASSFQDPGETQYF. The CDR3, as DNA: TGTGCCAGCAGTTTCCAGGACCCAGGGGAGACCCAGTACTTC.